The next 9 T cell receptor beta chains were all read from a single sample in a study of T cell responses to AZD1222 COVID-19 vaccine. The data were produced by immunoSEQ multiplex PCR, yet TCRdb's version contains in-frame clones alone and is incomplete. The sample has just over 65,000 clones; about 90% are singletons. This specimen was peripheral blood, taken on day 0 of AZD1222 vaccination. The receptors originated from an adult in good health.

This clone has just a few counts. An end of the junction does not agree with germline; a read error may underlie this. The chain is built from TRBV5-6 and TRBJ1-3, with D possibly TRBD1 on 6 matching bases. This CDR3 spans 14 amino acids. Germline-derived CDR1 and CDR2 are SGHDT and YYEEEE. The CDR3 nucleotides are TGTGCCAGCAGGTTGGGCAGGGGTAGAAACACCATATATTTT. Amino acid sequence: CASRLGRGRNTIYF.

CDR3 region: CASSAGFLTGELFF. Here the CDR3 DNA reads TGTGCCAGCAGCGCGGGGTTCCTTACCGGGGAGCTGTTTTTT. The gene calls are TRBV9 and TRBJ2-2; D is possibly TRBD2 (5 bases). The CDR3 covers 14 residues. CDR1 is SGDLS and CDR2 is YYNGEE in the germline V gene. The V end was cut by 3 bases, the J end by 5 bases, with 11 bases between.

The chain carries TRBV6-5 and TRBJ1-5; possible D gene TRBD1, 5 bases. CDR3 length equals 13 residues. The ends were cut back, 5 bases at V and 1 base at J, with 6 bases in the middle. Per germline, CDR1 MNHEY and CDR2 SVGAGI. The DNA for the CDR3 is TGTGCCAGCAGTAGACAGAGCAATCAGCCCCAGCATTTT. The encoded protein is CASSRQSNQPQHF.

The rearrangement links TRBV14 to TRBJ1-1; D is unclear. The CDR3 spans 13 residues. The germline gives CDR1 SGHDN, CDR2 FVKESK. Trimming took 1 base from V and 1 from J, leaving 4 bases between them. CDR3 region: CASSQGRNTEAFF. The CDR3 DNA reads as TGTGCCAGCAGCCAAGGCAGGAACACTGAAGCTTTCTTT.

The chain employs TRBV18 and TRBJ2-5, with 7 bases that match TRBD1. Germline V lookup: CDR1 KGHSH, CDR2 LQKENI. V lost 6 bases to trimming and J lost 2 bases; unmatched junction nucleotides: 9. The CDR3 consists of 15 residues. For the CDR3, the DNA is TGTGCCAGCTCCCAGGGGGTAGCCGGACAAGAGACCCAGTACTTC. Its protein is CASSQGVAGQETQYF.

CDR3 sequence: CASSLVVVQGASYEQYF. Written as DNA, the CDR3 is TGTGCCAGCAGTCTCGTCGTAGTACAGGGGGCCTCCTACGAGCAGTACTTC. This chain joins TRBV5-4 and TRBJ2-7; 9 positions agree with TRBD1. This CDR3 comprises 17 residues. Germline CDR1 SGHNT, CDR2 YYREEE (reference sequence). V shed 5 bases, J shed 0 bases, and the junction held 12 bases outside the gene matches.

The gene calls are TRBV11-3 and TRBJ2-7; tentatively, D is TRBD1 (5 bases). This CDR3 has 14 amino acids. Trimming removed 0 bases from V and 5 bases from J, with 11 bases in between. Germline values: CDR1 SGHNT, CDR2 YENEEA. The CDR3 loop is CASSLDSRADEQYF. CDR3 in DNA: TGTGCCAGCAGCTTAGATAGCAGGGCCGACGAGCAGTACTTC.

In this sample, this clone turned up a few times. The J gene is TRBJ1-6, the V gene TRBV19, with TRBD1 matching 10 bases. Germline V lookup: CDR1 LNHDA, CDR2 SQIVND (reference sequence). The CDR3 is 13 residues long. V shed 9 bases and J 8 bases; nucleotides not matched to a gene: 4. In DNA, the CDR3 is TGTGCCAGCACGACAGGGGGCGATTCACCCCTCCACTTT. As protein: CASTTGGDSPLHF.

This clone was detected only once. This chain connects TRBV30 to TRBJ2-3; 10 nucleotides match TRBD1. Germline values: CDR1 GTSNPN, CDR2 SVGIG (reference sequence). There are 13 residues in the CDR3. V was clipped by 5 bases and J by 4 bases; unmatched bases: 3. CDR3: CAWGQGGADTQYF. The CDR3 region has the DNA TGTGCCTGGGGACAGGGGGGGGCAGATACGCAGTATTTT.